The following is a T cell receptor (beta chain) sequence with its context. Its antigen is currently unknown. A clone one base away is much larger, so this may be a read error. The CDR3 consists of 13 residues. Germline CDR1 and CDR2: SGHRS and YFSETQ. The data originate from a study of CD8 T cells in ankylosing spondylitis. General study results and limits: Enrichment of disease-linked clones was reportedly significant in matched ankylosing spondylitis synovial fluid.

MiXCR, applied by TCRdb to the 5' RACE reads, yields one record per CDR3 protein. In the table there are 180,000 or so distinct CDR3 sequences, around a tenth of which are singletons. The chain couples TRBV5-1 to TRBJ1-1, with D maybe TRBD1 (6 bases). The clonotype was recovered from a male donor with ankylosing spondylitis or in good health (not recorded which). Sequencing was performed on blood, either unsorted or a sorted T cell fraction (not recorded which). CDR3 DNA: TGCGCCAGCAGCTTGACAGGGAATTCTGAAGCTTCCTTT. It is translated as CASSLTGNSEASF.